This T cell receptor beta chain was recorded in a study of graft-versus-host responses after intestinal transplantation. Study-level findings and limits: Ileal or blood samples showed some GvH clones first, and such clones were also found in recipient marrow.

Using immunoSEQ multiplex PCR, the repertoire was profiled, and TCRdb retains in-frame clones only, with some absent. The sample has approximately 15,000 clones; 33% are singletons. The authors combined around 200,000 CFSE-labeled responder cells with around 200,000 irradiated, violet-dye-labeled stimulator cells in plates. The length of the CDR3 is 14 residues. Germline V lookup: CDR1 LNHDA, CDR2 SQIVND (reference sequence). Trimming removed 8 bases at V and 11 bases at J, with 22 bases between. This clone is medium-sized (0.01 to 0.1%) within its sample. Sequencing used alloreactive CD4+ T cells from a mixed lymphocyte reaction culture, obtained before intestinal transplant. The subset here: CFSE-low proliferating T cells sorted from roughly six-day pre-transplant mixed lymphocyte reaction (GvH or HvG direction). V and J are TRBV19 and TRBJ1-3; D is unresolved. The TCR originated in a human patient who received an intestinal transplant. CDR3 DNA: TGTGCCAGTTCCCCCGGTCCCAAAGAGCACGCCATATATTTT. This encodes CASSPGPKEHAIYF.